This T cell receptor beta chain was sequenced in a study of blood T cell repertoires in COVID-19. Background on the study: Samples taken during acute and convalescent COVID-19 were collected in the United States, Italy and Spain. The cDNA or gDNA used as material had been derived from T cells, B-cell-depleted T cells, or PBMCs.

This clone was detected only once. Germline CDR1 and CDR2: DFQATT and SNEGSKA (reference sequence). V shed 7 bases, J shed 8 bases, and the junction held 4 bases outside the gene matches. CDR3 size: 11 residues. Per the original data handling: Nucleated cell number was recorded as an estimate derived from reference gene primer amplification. Method: immunoSEQ multiplex PCR; TCRdb's copy keeps in-frame clones and lacks some. That table furnishes V, J and clone size, whereas the DNA furnished D and trimming. The sample contains about 140,000 clones, 88% of which appear only once. The chain has TRBV20-1 and TRBJ1-2; 10 nucleotides align to TRBD1. Sequenced material: peripheral blood. This clonotype originated in a man in his 60s with active or convalescent COVID-19. CDR3 nucleotide sequence: TGCAGTGTCGGACAGGGGGGGGGCTACACCTTC. It is translated as CSVGQGGGYTF.